These T cell receptor beta chains were read from a single sample in a study of blood T cells in healthy people across ages. TCRdb used MiXCR to reprocess the 5' RACE reads, holding one entry per CDR3 protein. The sample lists nearly 1 million distinct CDR3 sequences, around 54% occurring once. Sequencing was carried out using blood. These receptors were taken from a woman aged 60-70 years in good health. Each CDR3 is given with its conserved first and last residue. The order of the fields is clone size, J gene, V gene, D gene, CDR3 protein, CDR3 DNA. The D gene is left open where the match is weak. Some rows have no size entry. The others give once, few or many, or a class for an expanded clone.

clone size: .; J gene: TRBJ2-5; V gene: TRBV29-1; D gene: TRBD2; CDR3 protein: CSVVSPMLAGTLQETQYF; CDR3 DNA: TGCAGCGTTGTCTCCCCCATGCTAGCGGGGACCCTCCAAGAGACCCAGTACTTC
clone size: few; J gene: TRBJ1-4; V gene: TRBV15; D gene: .; CDR3 protein: CATSRARVINEKLFF; CDR3 DNA: TGTGCCACCAGCAGAGCGAGGGTGATTAATGAAAAATTGTTTTTT
clone size: .; J gene: TRBJ2-7; V gene: TRBV6-5; D gene: .; CDR3 protein: CASSYSIMVREQYF; CDR3 DNA: TGTGCCAGCAGTTACTCTATCATGGTGAGGGAGCAGTACTTC
clone size: few; J gene: TRBJ2-7; V gene: TRBV18; D gene: TRBD1; CDR3 protein: CASSPAGTGYEQYF; CDR3 DNA: TGTGCCAGCTCACCAGCCGGGACAGGCTACGAGCAGTACTTC
clone size: .; J gene: TRBJ2-5; V gene: TRBV7-9; D gene: TRBD1; CDR3 protein: CASSSSTGTGGEQYF; CDR3 DNA: TGTGCCAGCAGCTCGTCTACTGGGACAGGGGGAGAGCAGTACTTC
clone size: few; J gene: TRBJ2-7; V gene: TRBV12-3/TRBV12-4; D gene: .; CDR3 protein: CASSLAASPDEQYF; CDR3 DNA: TGTGCCAGCAGTTTAGCGGCTAGTCCCGACGAGCAGTACTTC
clone size: .; J gene: TRBJ2-3; V gene: TRBV29-1; D gene: TRBD1; CDR3 protein: CSVEAGQGIADTQYF; CDR3 DNA: TGCAGCGTTGAGGCGGGACAGGGAATCGCAGATACGCAGTATTTT
clone size: .; J gene: TRBJ2-7; V gene: TRBV2; D gene: .; CDR3 protein: CASSEGTFPAGRGFWEQYF; CDR3 DNA: TGTGCCAGCAGTGAAGGGACATTCCCTGCGGGAAGGGGGTTTTGGGAGCAGTACTTC
clone size: .; J gene: TRBJ2-4; V gene: TRBV6-1; D gene: .; CDR3 protein: CASSETPGSPSGQYF; CDR3 DNA: TGTGCCAGCAGTGAAACTCCCGGCAGCCCTTCTGGGCAGTACTTC
clone size: once; J gene: TRBJ2-2; V gene: TRBV7-2; D gene: .; CDR3 protein: CASSNRQQDTGELFF; CDR3 DNA: TGTGCCAGCAGCAACCGACAGCAGGACACCGGGGAGCTGTTTTTT
clone size: .; J gene: TRBJ2-7; V gene: TRBV21-1; D gene: .; CDR3 protein: CARSAGTSYEQYF; CDR3 DNA: TGTGCCCGCAGTGCAGGGACCTCCTACGAGCAGTACTTC
clone size: .; J gene: TRBJ2-7; V gene: TRBV11-2; D gene: .; CDR3 protein: CASSAWGLYEQYF; CDR3 DNA: TGTGCCAGCAGCGCCTGGGGGCTTTACGAGCAGTACTTC
clone size: .; J gene: TRBJ2-4; V gene: TRBV20-1; D gene: .; CDR3 protein: CSARLTGLLGSQYF; CDR3 DNA: TGCAGTGCTAGACTTACGGGGCTCCTGGGGTCCCAGTACTTC
clone size: few; J gene: TRBJ2-7; V gene: TRBV7-3; D gene: .; CDR3 protein: CASSLHGGPYEQYF; CDR3 DNA: TGTGCCAGCAGCTTACACGGAGGCCCCTACGAGCAGTACTTC
clone size: .; J gene: TRBJ2-3; V gene: TRBV18; D gene: .; CDR3 protein: CASSPRVVATDTQYF; CDR3 DNA: TGTGCCAGCTCACCAAGGGTGGTGGCCACAGATACGCAGTATTTT
clone size: .; J gene: TRBJ1-5; V gene: TRBV4-2; D gene: .; CDR3 protein: CASSQDLVRNQPQHF; CDR3 DNA: TGTGCCAGCAGCCAAGATCTCGTGCGCAATCAGCCCCAGCATTTT
clone size: .; J gene: TRBJ2-4; V gene: TRBV6-6; D gene: .; CDR3 protein: CASSYSTSGDIQYF; CDR3 DNA: TGTGCCAGCAGTTACTCGACCTCCGGGGACATTCAGTACTTC
clone size: few; J gene: TRBJ2-3; V gene: TRBV7-9; D gene: .; CDR3 protein: CAIGETPGTDTQYF; CDR3 DNA: TGTGCCATCGGCGAGACGCCAGGCACAGATACGCAGTATTTT
clone size: .; J gene: TRBJ2-7; V gene: TRBV14; D gene: .; CDR3 protein: CASSQWYEQYF; CDR3 DNA: TGTGCCAGCAGCCAATGGTACGAGCAGTACTTC
clone size: few; J gene: TRBJ2-3; V gene: TRBV6-6; D gene: .; CDR3 protein: CASSHATDTQYF; CDR3 DNA: TGTGCCAGCAGTCACGCCACAGATACGCAGTATTTT
clone size: few; J gene: TRBJ2-1; V gene: TRBV4-3; D gene: TRBD1; CDR3 protein: CASSQDMGQRTSQFF; CDR3 DNA: TGCGCCAGCAGCCAAGACATGGGACAGAGAACAAGCCAGTTCTTC
clone size: .; J gene: TRBJ2-1; V gene: TRBV7-6; D gene: .; CDR3 protein: CASSPRGADKADDNEQFF; CDR3 DNA: TGTGCCAGCAGCCCCCGGGGGGCGGATAAAGCGGATGACAATGAGCAGTTCTTC
clone size: .; J gene: TRBJ1-6; V gene: TRBV28; D gene: .; CDR3 protein: CASSLWGWERDDSNSPLHF; CDR3 DNA: TGTGCCAGCAGTTTATGGGGCTGGGAAAGGGATGACAGTAATTCACCCCTCCACTTT
clone size: .; J gene: TRBJ1-1; V gene: TRBV7-9; D gene: .; CDR3 protein: CASSFFGSITGAFF; CDR3 DNA: TGTGCCAGCAGCTTTTTTGGCTCAATAACTGGGGCTTTCTTT
clone size: few; J gene: TRBJ2-7; V gene: TRBV20-1; D gene: TRBD1; CDR3 protein: CSAHGREGQNYEQYF; CDR3 DNA: TGCAGTGCACATGGCCGAGAGGGACAGAACTACGAGCAGTACTTC
clone size: few; J gene: TRBJ2-7; V gene: TRBV6-1; D gene: .; CDR3 protein: CASRVTYEQYF; CDR3 DNA: TGTGCCAGCAGGGTAACCTACGAGCAGTACTTC
clone size: few; J gene: TRBJ2-7; V gene: TRBV18; D gene: TRBD1; CDR3 protein: CASSPLGDRGYSTYEQYF; CDR3 DNA: TGTGCCAGCTCACCATTAGGGGACAGGGGTTACTCCACCTACGAGCAGTACTTC
clone size: .; J gene: TRBJ2-3; V gene: TRBV3-1; D gene: .; CDR3 protein: CASSQGPVGDTQYF; CDR3 DNA: TGTGCCAGCAGCCAAGGCCCCGTTGGGGATACGCAGTATTTT
clone size: few; J gene: TRBJ2-3; V gene: TRBV29-1; D gene: TRBD1; CDR3 protein: CSVDVQGAAWGSTDTQYF; CDR3 DNA: TGCAGCGTTGACGTGCAGGGGGCGGCTTGGGGAAGCACAGATACGCAGTATTTT
clone size: .; J gene: TRBJ1-5; V gene: TRBV12-3/TRBV12-4; D gene: .; CDR3 protein: CASSLGPSDQPQHF; CDR3 DNA: TGTGCCAGCAGTTTGGGACCAAGCGATCAGCCCCAGCATTTT
clone size: once; J gene: TRBJ1-4; V gene: TRBV4-1; D gene: TRBD1; CDR3 protein: CASSQGTGLYEKLFF; CDR3 DNA: TGCGCCAGCAGCCAAGGGACAGGCCTTTATGAAAAACTGTTTTTT
clone size: few; J gene: TRBJ1-4; V gene: TRBV7-9; D gene: TRBD1; CDR3 protein: CASSFLRQGGEKLFF; CDR3 DNA: TGTGCCAGCAGCTTCCTGAGACAGGGAGGTGAAAAACTGTTTTTT
clone size: .; J gene: TRBJ2-3; V gene: TRBV16; D gene: TRBD1; CDR3 protein: CASSPLDGTGVLDTQYF; CDR3 DNA: TGTGCCAGCAGCCCCTTGGACGGGACAGGGGTTTTAGATACGCAGTATTTT
clone size: once; J gene: TRBJ2-1; V gene: TRBV27; D gene: .; CDR3 protein: CASSVRVGPNEQFF; CDR3 DNA: TGTGCCAGCAGTGTCCGGGTCGGACCTAATGAGCAGTTCTTC
clone size: few; J gene: TRBJ2-7; V gene: TRBV2; D gene: TRBD2; CDR3 protein: CASRGGYQQYF; CDR3 DNA: TGTGCCAGCAGGGGAGGGTACCAGCAGTACTTC
clone size: .; J gene: TRBJ2-7; V gene: TRBV3-1; D gene: TRBD2; CDR3 protein: CASSRRLADQGEQYF; CDR3 DNA: TGTGCCAGCAGTCGTCGACTAGCGGACCAGGGCGAGCAGTACTTC
clone size: once; J gene: TRBJ2-4; V gene: TRBV12-3/TRBV12-4; D gene: TRBD1; CDR3 protein: CASSFGQGRETIQYF; CDR3 DNA: TGTGCCAGCAGTTTTGGACAGGGTAGGGAAACCATTCAGTACTTC
clone size: few; J gene: TRBJ2-3; V gene: TRBV9; D gene: .; CDR3 protein: CASSVRPWGNTDTQYF; CDR3 DNA: TGTGCCAGCAGCGTACGGCCTTGGGGAAACACAGATACGCAGTATTTT
clone size: many; J gene: TRBJ2-3; V gene: TRBV29-1; D gene: TRBD2; CDR3 protein: CSVAGTSGSTDTQYF; CDR3 DNA: TGCAGCGTCGCCGGGACTAGCGGTAGCACAGATACGCAGTATTTT
clone size: few; J gene: TRBJ2-7; V gene: TRBV6-2/TRBV6-3; D gene: .; CDR3 protein: CASSGKGRVSYEQYF; CDR3 DNA: TGTGCCAGCAGCGGCAAGGGCCGGGTCTCCTACGAGCAGTACTTC
clone size: .; J gene: TRBJ2-7; V gene: TRBV4-1; D gene: .; CDR3 protein: CASSQDWGLSSYEQYF; CDR3 DNA: TGCGCCAGCAGCCAAGATTGGGGGCTAAGCTCCTACGAGCAGTACTTC
clone size: .; J gene: TRBJ2-3; V gene: TRBV10-1; D gene: .; CDR3 protein: CASSESRSQYF; CDR3 DNA: TGCGCCAGCAGTGAGTCGCGTTCCCAGTATTTT
clone size: .; J gene: TRBJ2-4; V gene: TRBV5-1; D gene: TRBD2; CDR3 protein: CASSLDGTSGTRWEQYF; CDR3 DNA: TGCGCCAGCAGCTTGGACGGGACTAGCGGGACCAGATGGGAGCAGTACTTC
clone size: .; J gene: TRBJ1-1; V gene: TRBV7-9; D gene: .; CDR3 protein: CASRRGGENTEAFF; CDR3 DNA: TGTGCCAGCAGACGTGGGGGGGAGAACACTGAAGCTTTCTTT
clone size: .; J gene: TRBJ2-6; V gene: TRBV7-9; D gene: .; CDR3 protein: CASSMASPRPSGANVLTF; CDR3 DNA: TGTGCCAGCAGCATGGCTAGTCCCCGTCCCTCTGGGGCCAACGTCCTGACTTTC
clone size: .; J gene: TRBJ2-3; V gene: TRBV6-1; D gene: .; CDR3 protein: CASSDMAGRGTDTQYF; CDR3 DNA: TGTGCCAGCAGCGACATGGCGGGGAGAGGAACAGATACGCAGTATTTT
clone size: many; J gene: TRBJ2-6; V gene: TRBV4-1; D gene: .; CDR3 protein: CASSSRAGDVLTF; CDR3 DNA: TGCGCCAGCAGCTCCCGGGCTGGTGACGTCCTGACTTTC
clone size: .; J gene: TRBJ2-7; V gene: TRBV12-3/TRBV12-4; D gene: TRBD2; CDR3 protein: CASSRLAGAPGYNEQYF; CDR3 DNA: TGTGCCAGCAGCAGACTAGCGGGAGCTCCCGGGTACAATGAGCAGTACTTC
clone size: many; J gene: TRBJ2-5; V gene: TRBV12-3/TRBV12-4; D gene: .; CDR3 protein: CASSFLETQYF; CDR3 DNA: TGTGCCAGCAGCTTTTTAGAGACCCAGTACTTC
clone size: few; J gene: TRBJ1-2; V gene: TRBV2; D gene: .; CDR3 protein: CASSEDTHYGYTF; CDR3 DNA: TGTGCCAGCAGTGAGGACACCCACTATGGCTACACCTTC
clone size: .; J gene: TRBJ2-7; V gene: TRBV3-1; D gene: .; CDR3 protein: CASSQGSGPYEQYF; CDR3 DNA: TGTGCCAGCAGCCAAGGTAGCGGTCCCTACGAGCAGTACTTC
clone size: .; J gene: TRBJ2-7; V gene: TRBV20-1; D gene: TRBD2; CDR3 protein: CSARDGSSGSSYNEQYF; CDR3 DNA: TGCAGTGCTAGAGATGGTTCTAGCGGGAGCTCCTACAATGAGCAGTACTTC
clone size: few; J gene: TRBJ2-3; V gene: TRBV7-2; D gene: .; CDR3 protein: CASSFLGSPTDTQYF; CDR3 DNA: TGTGCCAGCAGCTTTCTCGGGAGTCCCACAGATACGCAGTATTTT
clone size: many; J gene: TRBJ2-1; V gene: TRBV9; D gene: TRBD2; CDR3 protein: CASSVGLAGEGEQFF; CDR3 DNA: TGTGCCAGCAGCGTAGGACTAGCGGGAGAGGGTGAGCAGTTCTTC
clone size: few; J gene: TRBJ1-5; V gene: TRBV6-5; D gene: TRBD1; CDR3 protein: CASRTGQGRNQPQHF; CDR3 DNA: TGTGCCAGCAGAACCGGACAGGGGCGGAATCAGCCCCAGCATTTT
clone size: few; J gene: TRBJ2-7; V gene: TRBV7-6; D gene: .; CDR3 protein: CASSLDGDREQYF; CDR3 DNA: TGTGCCAGCAGCTTAGACGGGGACCGGGAGCAGTACTTC
clone size: few; J gene: TRBJ2-7; V gene: TRBV12-3/TRBV12-4; D gene: TRBD1; CDR3 protein: CASSRGGQGYEQYF; CDR3 DNA: TGTGCCAGCAGTCGTGGAGGACAGGGCTACGAGCAGTACTTC
clone size: medium-sized; J gene: TRBJ2-5; V gene: TRBV24-1; D gene: .; CDR3 protein: CATTAAYGETQYF; CDR3 DNA: TGTGCCACCACGGCGGCCTATGGCGAGACCCAGTACTTC